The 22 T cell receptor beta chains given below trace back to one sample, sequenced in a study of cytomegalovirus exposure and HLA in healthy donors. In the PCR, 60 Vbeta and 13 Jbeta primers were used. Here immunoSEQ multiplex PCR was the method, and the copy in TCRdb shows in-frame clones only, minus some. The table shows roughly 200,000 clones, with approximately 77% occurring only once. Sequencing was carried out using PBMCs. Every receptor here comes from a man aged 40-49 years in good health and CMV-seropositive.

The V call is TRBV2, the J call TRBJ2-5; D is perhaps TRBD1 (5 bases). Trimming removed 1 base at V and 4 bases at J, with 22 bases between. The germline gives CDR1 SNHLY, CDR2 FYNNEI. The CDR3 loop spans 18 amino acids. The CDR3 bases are TGTGCCAGCAGTGAAGGACCCACTGGGGCGGTCCGGAGAGAGACCCAGTACTTC. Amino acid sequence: CASSEGPTGAVRRETQYF.

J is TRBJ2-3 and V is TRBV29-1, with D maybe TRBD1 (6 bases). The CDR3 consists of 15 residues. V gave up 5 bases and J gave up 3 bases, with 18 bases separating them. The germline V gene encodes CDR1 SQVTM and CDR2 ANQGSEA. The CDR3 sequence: CSVWRLQGSTDTQYF. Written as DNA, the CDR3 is TGCAGCGTTTGGCGATTACAGGGTAGTACAGATACGCAGTATTTT.

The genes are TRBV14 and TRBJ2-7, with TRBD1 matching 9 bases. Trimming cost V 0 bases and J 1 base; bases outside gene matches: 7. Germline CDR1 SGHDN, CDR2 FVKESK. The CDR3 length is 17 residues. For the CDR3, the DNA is TGTGCCAGCAGCCAAGATATAGGCGGGACAGGGTCCTACGAGCAGTACTTC. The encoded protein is CASSQDIGGTGSYEQYF.

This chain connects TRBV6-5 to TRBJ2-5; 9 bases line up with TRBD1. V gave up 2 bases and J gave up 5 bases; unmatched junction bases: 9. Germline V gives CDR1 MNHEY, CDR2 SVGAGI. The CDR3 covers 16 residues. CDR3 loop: CASSYLQGAMGETQYF. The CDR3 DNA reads TGTGCCAGCAGTTACCTACAGGGGGCGATGGGGGAGACCCAGTACTTC.

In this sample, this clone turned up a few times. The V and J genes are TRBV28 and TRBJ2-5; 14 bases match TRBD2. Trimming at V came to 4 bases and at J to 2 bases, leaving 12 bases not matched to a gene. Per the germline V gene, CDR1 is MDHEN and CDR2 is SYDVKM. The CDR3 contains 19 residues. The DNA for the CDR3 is TGTGCCAGCAGTTACGACCCGCCGGGACTAGCGGGGGCTCAAGAGACCCAGTACTTC. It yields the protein CASSYDPPGLAGAQETQYF.

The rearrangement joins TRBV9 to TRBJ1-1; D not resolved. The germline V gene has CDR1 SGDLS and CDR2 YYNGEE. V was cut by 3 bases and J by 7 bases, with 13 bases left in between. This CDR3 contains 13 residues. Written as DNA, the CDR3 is TGTGCCAGCAGCGCCGACATCTCCGGTGAAGCTTTCTTT. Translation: CASSADISGEAFF.

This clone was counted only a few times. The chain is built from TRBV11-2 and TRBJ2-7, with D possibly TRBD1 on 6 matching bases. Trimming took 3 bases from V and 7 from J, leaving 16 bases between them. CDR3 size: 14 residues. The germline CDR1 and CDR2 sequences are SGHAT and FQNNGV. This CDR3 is CASSFGDISGEQYF. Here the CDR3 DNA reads TGTGCCAGCAGCTTCGGGGACATCTCTGGTGAGCAGTACTTC. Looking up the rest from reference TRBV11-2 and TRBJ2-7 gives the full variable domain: EAGVAQSPRYKIIEKRQSVAFWCNPISGHATLYWYQQILGQGPKLLIQFQNNGVVDDSQLPKDRFSAERLKGVDSTLKIQPAKLEDSAVYLCASSFGDISGEQYFGPGTRLTVT.

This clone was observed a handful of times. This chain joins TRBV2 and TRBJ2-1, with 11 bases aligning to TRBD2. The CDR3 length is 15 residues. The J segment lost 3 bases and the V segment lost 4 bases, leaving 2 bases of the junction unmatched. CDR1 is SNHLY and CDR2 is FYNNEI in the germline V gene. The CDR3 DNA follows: TGTGCCAGCAGTGGTGGGACTAGCGGCTACAATGAGCAGTTCTTC. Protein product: CASSGGTSGYNEQFF.

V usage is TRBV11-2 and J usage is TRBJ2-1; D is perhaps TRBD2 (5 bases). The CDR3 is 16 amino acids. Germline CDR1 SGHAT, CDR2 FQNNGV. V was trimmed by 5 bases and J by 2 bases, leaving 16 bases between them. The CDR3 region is CASSRTGLGTYNEQFF. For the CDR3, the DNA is TGTGCCAGCAGCCGCACGGGGTTGGGTACCTACAATGAGCAGTTCTTC.

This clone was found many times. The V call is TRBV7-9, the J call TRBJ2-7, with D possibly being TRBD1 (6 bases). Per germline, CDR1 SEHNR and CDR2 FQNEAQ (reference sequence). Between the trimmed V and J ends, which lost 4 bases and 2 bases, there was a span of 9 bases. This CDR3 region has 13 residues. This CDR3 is CASSSGHTYEQYF. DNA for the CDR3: TGTGCCAGCAGCTCGGGACATACCTACGAGCAGTACTTC.

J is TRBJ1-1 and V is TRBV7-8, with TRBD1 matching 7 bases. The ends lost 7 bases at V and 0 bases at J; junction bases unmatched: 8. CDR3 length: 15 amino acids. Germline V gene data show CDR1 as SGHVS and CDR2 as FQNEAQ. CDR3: CASNKLQGLNTEAFF. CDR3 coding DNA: TGTGCCAGCAACAAACTACAGGGGCTGAACACTGAAGCTTTCTTT.

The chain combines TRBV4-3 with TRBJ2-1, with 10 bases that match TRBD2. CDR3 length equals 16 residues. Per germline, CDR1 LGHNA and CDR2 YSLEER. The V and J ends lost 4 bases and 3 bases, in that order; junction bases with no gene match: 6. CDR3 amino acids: CASSLALAGVYNEQFF. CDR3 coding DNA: TGCGCCAGCAGCCTCGCCCTAGCGGGAGTCTACAATGAGCAGTTCTTC.

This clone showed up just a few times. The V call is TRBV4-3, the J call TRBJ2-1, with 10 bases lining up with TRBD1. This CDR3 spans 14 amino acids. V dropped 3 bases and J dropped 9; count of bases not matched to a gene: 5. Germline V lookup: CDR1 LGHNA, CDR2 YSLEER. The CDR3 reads CASSQTGGSIEQFF. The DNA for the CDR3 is TGCGCCAGCAGCCAGACAGGGGGCTCGATTGAGCAGTTCTTC.

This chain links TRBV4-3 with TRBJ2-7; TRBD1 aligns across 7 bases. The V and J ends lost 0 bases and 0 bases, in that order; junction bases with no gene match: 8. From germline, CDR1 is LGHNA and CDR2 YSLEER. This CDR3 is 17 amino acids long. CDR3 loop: CASSQDSQGQHSYEQYF. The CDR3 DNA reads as TGCGCCAGCAGCCAAGATAGCCAGGGACAGCACTCCTACGAGCAGTACTTC.

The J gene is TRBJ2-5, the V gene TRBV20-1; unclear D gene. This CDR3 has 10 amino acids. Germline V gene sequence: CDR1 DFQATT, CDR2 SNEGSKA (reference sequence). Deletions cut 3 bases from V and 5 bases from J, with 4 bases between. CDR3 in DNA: TGCAGTGCTAGTCTCGAGACCCAGTACTTC. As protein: CSASLETQYF.

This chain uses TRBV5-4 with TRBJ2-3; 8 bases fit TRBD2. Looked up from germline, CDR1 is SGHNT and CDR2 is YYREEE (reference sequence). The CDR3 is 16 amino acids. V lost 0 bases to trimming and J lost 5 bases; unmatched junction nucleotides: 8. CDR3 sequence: CASSLVPGRGQDTQYF. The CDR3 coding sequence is TGTGCCAGCAGCTTGGTACCCGGGAGGGGCCAAGATACGCAGTATTTT.

The CDR3 reads CASSLELAEYNEQFF. CDR3 DNA: TGTGCCAGCAGCTTAGAACTAGCGGAGTACAATGAGCAGTTCTTC. This sequence joins TRBV7-8 and TRBJ2-1, with TRBD2 identical over 8 bases. Germline CDR1 SGHVS, CDR2 FQNEAQ. CDR3 length: 15 residues. With V trimmed by 1 base and J by 4 bases, 3 bases remained unmatched.

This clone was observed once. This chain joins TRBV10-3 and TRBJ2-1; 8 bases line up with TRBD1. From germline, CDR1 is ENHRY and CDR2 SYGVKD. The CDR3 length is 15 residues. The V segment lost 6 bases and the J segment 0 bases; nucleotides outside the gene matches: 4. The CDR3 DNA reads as TGTGCCATCAGCACGACAGGGGACTCCTACAATGAGCAGTTCTTC. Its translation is CAISTTGDSYNEQFF.

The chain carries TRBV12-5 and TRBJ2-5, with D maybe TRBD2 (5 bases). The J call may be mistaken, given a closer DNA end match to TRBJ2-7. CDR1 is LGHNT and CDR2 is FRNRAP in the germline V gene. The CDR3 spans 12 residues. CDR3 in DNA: TGTGCTAGTGGTACTAGGGACTACGAGCAGTACTTC. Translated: CASGTRDYEQYF.

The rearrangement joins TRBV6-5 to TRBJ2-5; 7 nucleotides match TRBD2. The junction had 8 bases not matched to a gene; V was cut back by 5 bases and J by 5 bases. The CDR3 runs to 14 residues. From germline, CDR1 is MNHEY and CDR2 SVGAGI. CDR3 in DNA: TGTGCCAGCAGTCAAACTCAGGGAGGGGAGACCCAGTACTTC. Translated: CASSQTQGGETQYF.

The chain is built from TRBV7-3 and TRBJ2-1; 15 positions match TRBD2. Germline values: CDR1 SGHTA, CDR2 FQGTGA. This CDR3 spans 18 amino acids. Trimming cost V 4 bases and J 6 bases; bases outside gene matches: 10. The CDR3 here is CASSSGTMGLAGGNEQFF. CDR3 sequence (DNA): TGTGCCAGCAGCTCCGGAACGATGGGACTAGCGGGAGGCAATGAGCAGTTCTTC.

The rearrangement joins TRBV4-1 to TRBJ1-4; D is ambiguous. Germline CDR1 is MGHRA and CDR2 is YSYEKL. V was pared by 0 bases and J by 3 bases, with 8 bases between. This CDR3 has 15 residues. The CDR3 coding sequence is TGCGCCAGCAGCCAAGAAACAGTTCCTAATGAAAAACTGTTTTTT. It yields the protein CASSQETVPNEKLFF.